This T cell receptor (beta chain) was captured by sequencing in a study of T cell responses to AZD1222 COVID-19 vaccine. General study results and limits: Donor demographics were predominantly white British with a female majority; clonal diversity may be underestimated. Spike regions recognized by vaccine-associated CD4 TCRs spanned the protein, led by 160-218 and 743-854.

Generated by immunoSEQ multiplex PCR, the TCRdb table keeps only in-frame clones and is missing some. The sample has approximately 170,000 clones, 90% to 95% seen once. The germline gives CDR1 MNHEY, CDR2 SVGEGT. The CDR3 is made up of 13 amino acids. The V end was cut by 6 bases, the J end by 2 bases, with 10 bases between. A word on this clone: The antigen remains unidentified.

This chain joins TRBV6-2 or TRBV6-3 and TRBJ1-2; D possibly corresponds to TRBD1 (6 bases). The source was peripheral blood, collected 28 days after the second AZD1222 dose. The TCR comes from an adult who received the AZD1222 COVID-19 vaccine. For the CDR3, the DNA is TGTGCCAGCAGCCACACAGGGAACTATGGCTACACCTTC. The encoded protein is CASSHTGNYGYTF.